This entry lists 28 T cell receptor beta chains sequenced from one sample in a study of T-cell reconstitution after alpha-beta-depleted transplantation in children. During its preparation, the TCRbeta library received unique molecular identifiers. TCRdb ran MiXCR on the PCR reads and lists one entry per CDR3 protein. Of hundreds of thousands of distinct CDR3 sequences in the sample, approximately 22% are singletons; the top ten hold 13% to 15%. The sequenced sample was PBMCs, mostly from graft donor cells, obtained 360 days after TCRalphabeta/CD19-depleted stem cell transplant. The source is a boy in the first two years of life who had a stem cell transplant for acute myeloid leukemia, so the T cells may come from the graft donor.

This clonotype was detected ten times or more. The chain employs TRBV7-2 and TRBJ2-7, with D maybe TRBD2 (6 bases). The CDR3 is 16 residues long. Germline CDR1 and CDR2: SGHTA and FQGNSA. Trimming shortened V by 0 bases and J by 4 bases, and 16 bases separated the two germline ends. The chain's CDR3 is CASSLALRGGNYEQYF. CDR3 coding DNA: TGTGCCAGCAGCTTAGCCCTCCGGGGAGGTAATTACGAGCAGTACTTC. Full variable domain (outside the CDR3, taken from reference TRBV7-2 and TRBJ2-7): GAGVSQSPSNKVTEKGKDVELRCDPISGHTALYWYRQSLGQGLEFLIYFQGNSAPDKSGLPSDRFSAERTGGSVSTLTIQRTQQEDSAVYLCASSLALRGGNYEQYFGPGTRLTVT.

V and J are TRBV7-2 and TRBJ2-3; no definite D call. This CDR3 contains 17 residues. Trimming pared 2 bases from V and 0 bases from J, leaving 15 bases between. The germline CDR1 and CDR2 sequences are SGHTA and FQGNSA. The CDR3 DNA is TGTGCCAGCAGCTTAAAGAGGATTCGCCGGAGCACAGATACGCAGTATTTT. Residues: CASSLKRIRRSTDTQYF.

The rearrangement links TRBV20-1 to TRBJ1-3; TRBD1 is a possible D gene (6 bases). The CDR3 totals 14 residues. Germline CDR1 is DFQATT and CDR2 is SNEGSKA (reference sequence). CDR3 DNA: TGCAGCCTGCGGGGGCGCAACTCTGGAAACACCATATATTTT. Its protein is CSLRGRNSGNTIYF.

The chain couples TRBV4-3 to TRBJ2-2; the D gene is possibly TRBD2 (7 bases). The germline CDR1 and CDR2 sequences are LGHNA and YSLEER. This CDR3 contains 15 residues. The V and J ends lost 9 bases and 0 bases respectively, with 14 bases between them. CDR3 region: CASCPGGANTGELFF. CDR3 sequence (DNA): TGCGCCAGTTGTCCGGGGGGCGCGAACACCGGGGAGCTGTTTTTT.

This clonotype was seen at least ten times. The rearrangement links TRBV5-5 to TRBJ2-3, with TRBD1 identical over 7 bases. The germline gives CDR1 SGHKS, CDR2 YYEKEE (reference sequence). J lost 2 bases, V lost 2 bases, and 11 bases had no gene match. CDR3 length: 17 amino acids. CDR3: CASSLEGGVLTTDTQYF. DNA for the CDR3: TGTGCCAGCAGCTTAGAAGGGGGCGTTCTGACCACAGATACGCAGTATTTT.

Many counts were recorded for this clonotype. V is TRBV28 and J is TRBJ2-5; no clear D. Trimming removed 2 bases at V and 0 bases at J, with 10 bases between. The CDR3 consists of 15 residues. In germline, CDR1 is MDHEN, CDR2 SYDVKM. DNA of the CDR3: TGTGCCAGCAGTTTACGGTCAGCCTACCAAGAGACCCAGTACTTC. It is translated as CASSLRSAYQETQYF.

This sequence joins TRBV20-1 and TRBJ2-6; 9 positions agree with TRBD1. The CDR3 contains 16 residues. Germline-derived CDR1 and CDR2 are DFQATT and SNEGSKA (reference sequence). With V trimmed by 1 base and J by 0 bases, 1 base remained unmatched. The CDR3 DNA follows: TGCAGTGCTAGAGGACAGGGGGTCTCTGGGGCCAACGTCCTGACTTTC. This codes for CSARGQGVSGANVLTF.

This clonotype came up many times. V gene TRBV6-6 combines with J gene TRBJ1-1, with no clear D. Germline CDR1 MNHNY, CDR2 SVGAGI (reference sequence). V lost 0 bases, J lost 7 bases, and 6 bases lay in between. The CDR3 runs 12 residues. CDR3 coding DNA: TGTGCCAGCAGTTACTCAACGGGTGAAGCTTTCTTT. This encodes CASSYSTGEAFF.

This chain connects TRBV7-8 to TRBJ2-5; D is possibly TRBD2 (6 bases). Between the trimmed V and J ends, which lost 5 bases and 3 bases, there was a span of 10 bases. Germline CDR1 SGHVS, CDR2 FQNEAQ. The CDR3 extends over 13 amino acids. CDR3 nucleotides: TGTGCCAGCAGCCTTTGGACTAAAGAGACCCAGTACTTC. Encoded protein: CASSLWTKETQYF.

This chain uses TRBV30 with TRBJ2-2, with D unresolved. The CDR3 has 12 amino acids. Trimming shortened V by 1 base and J by 4 bases, and 4 bases separated the two germline ends. Germline V lookup: CDR1 GTSNPN, CDR2 SVGIG (reference sequence). The CDR3 sequence is CAWSGLTGELFF. The CDR3 nucleotides read TGTGCCTGGAGTGGCCTCACCGGGGAGCTGTTTTTT. The full variable domain, with the rest looked up from reference TRBV30 and TRBJ2-2, is SQTIHQWPATLVQPVGSPLSLECTVEGTSNPNLYWYRQAAGRGLQLLFYSVGIGQISSEVPQNLSASRPQDRQFILSSKKLLLSDSGFYLCAWSGLTGELFFGEGSRLTVL.

This clonotype was found many times. The genes are TRBV20-1 and TRBJ2-4; TRBD1 aligns across 9 bases. CDR3 length: 15 residues. The V gene end was trimmed by 1 base and the J gene end by 6 bases; junction bases not matched to a gene: 7. Germline V gene lookup returns CDR1 DFQATT and CDR2 SNEGSKA (reference sequence). CDR3 residues: CSARGTGEGRNIQYF. The CDR3, as DNA: TGCAGTGCTAGAGGGACAGGGGAGGGGAGAAACATTCAGTACTTC.

In the case of this clonotype: No conserved phenylalanine or tryptophan ends this CDR3, so it is likely a read error. V gene TRBV20-1 combines with J gene TRBJ1-6; weak D call: TRBD1 (5 bases). From germline, CDR1 is DFQATT and CDR2 SNEGSKA (reference sequence). The germline V and J ends were trimmed by 7 bases and 10 bases, with 23 bases remaining between them. The CDR3 is 15 amino acids. CDR3 sequence reads: CSDTTDLRGTSPLHC. The CDR3 DNA is TGCAGTGACACGACAGACCTGAGAGGTACCTCACCCCTCCACTGT.

The table lists this clonotype with a count of one. The chain is built from TRBV7-9 and TRBJ1-1; D is unclear. Between the trimmed V and J ends, which lost 1 base and 4 bases, there was a span of 4 bases. The CDR3 is 12 residues long. The V gene's germline CDR1 is SEHNR and CDR2 FQNEAQ (reference sequence). The CDR3 loop reads CASSLVRTEAFF. CDR3 in DNA: TGTGCCAGCAGCTTAGTGCGCACTGAAGCTTTCTTT.

The table lists this clonotype with many counts. V is TRBV20-1 and J is TRBJ1-5; D remains ambiguous. Germline V gene data show CDR1 as DFQATT and CDR2 as SNEGSKA (reference sequence). The CDR3 covers 14 residues. The ends were cut back, 1 base at V and 0 bases at J, with 7 bases in the middle. CDR3 sequence reads: CSARAPFSNQPQHF. The CDR3 DNA sequence: TGCAGTGCTAGAGCCCCTTTTAGCAATCAGCCCCAGCATTTT.

The rearrangement uses TRBV10-3 and TRBJ2-5; no clear D. CDR3 length: 12 residues. V gave up 3 bases and J gave up 4 bases, with 6 bases separating them. Germline V gene data show CDR1 as ENHRY and CDR2 as SYGVKD. The CDR3 sequence: CAISEWGETQYF. DNA for the CDR3: TGTGCCATCAGTGAATGGGGAGAGACCCAGTACTTC.

This clonotype was counted a few times. This sequence joins TRBV15 and TRBJ2-1, with D uncertain. The V end lost 1 base, the J end lost 5 bases, and 6 bases lay between the germline ends. The germline V gene encodes CDR1 LNHNV and CDR2 YYDKDF (reference sequence). This CDR3 has 13 residues. CDR3 DNA sequence: TGTGCCACCAGCAGAGGGGCGAACAATGAGCAGTTCTTC. It yields the protein CATSRGANNEQFF.

This clonotype has a count of ten or more. The chain is built from TRBV5-5 and TRBJ2-4, with no clear D. Germline V lookup: CDR1 SGHKS, CDR2 YYEKEE (reference sequence). Deletions cut 7 bases from V and 4 bases from J, with 15 bases between. The CDR3 is 14 amino acids. CDR3 amino acids: CASEGWPLKNIQYF. The CDR3 DNA is TGTGCCAGCGAAGGTTGGCCTTTGAAAAACATTCAGTACTTC.

The chain couples TRBV20-1 to TRBJ2-7; TRBD1 matches 7 bases. V lost 6 bases and J lost 10; bases outside the gene matches: 15. Germline V gene lookup returns CDR1 DFQATT and CDR2 SNEGSKA (reference sequence). CDR3 size: 13 residues. The CDR3 nucleotides read TGCAGTGCCGAGACAGGGAAATGGGCGGAACAGTACTTC. This gives the protein CSAETGKWAEQYF.

This clonotype was counted ten times or more. The V gene is TRBV4-3, the J gene TRBJ2-7; 9 positions match TRBD1. Germline lookup yields CDR1 LGHNA and CDR2 YSLEER. J gave up 2 bases and V 4 bases, and 6 bases lay outside the gene matches. The CDR3 covers 15 residues. Written as DNA, the CDR3 is TGCGCCAGCAGCCGGGACCGACAGGGGGCCTACGAGCAGTACTTC. Translated: CASSRDRQGAYEQYF.

The chain has TRBV11-2 and TRBJ1-4; 8 positions match TRBD1. The CDR3 has 14 residues. The germline CDR1 and CDR2 sequences are SGHAT and FQNNGV. With 5 bases clipped from V and 8 bases from J, the junction kept 7 bases outside the gene matches. CDR3 in DNA: TGTGCCAGCAGCCTGACAGGGGTCGGGGAAAAACTGTTTTTT. Residues: CASSLTGVGEKLFF.

Notes on this clonotype: One end of the junction does not line up with germline, which may come from a read error. The rearrangement uses TRBV20-1 and TRBJ1-5; weak D call: TRBD1 (5 bases). The germline gives CDR1 DFQATT, CDR2 SNEGSKA (reference sequence). This CDR3 is built from 14 residues. DNA for the CDR3: TGCAGTGCTAGTGGGGGATGGAGCAATCAGGCCCAGCATTTT. It yields the protein CSASGGWSNQAQHF.

This clonotype appeared many times. The gene calls are TRBV12-3 or TRBV12-4 and TRBJ1-1; D might be TRBD1 (5 bases). V was shortened by 6 bases and J by 4 bases, with 9 bases between the two germline ends. This CDR3 has 12 residues. The CDR3 is CASSPRGTEAFF. Here the CDR3 DNA reads TGTGCCAGCAGCCCGAGGGGCACTGAAGCTTTCTTT.

The V gene is TRBV27, the J gene TRBJ1-1, with D possibly TRBD1 on 5 matching bases. This CDR3 spans 13 amino acids. Germline lookup yields CDR1 MNHEY and CDR2 SMNVEV (reference sequence). V was shortened by 7 bases and J by 7 bases, with 16 bases between the two germline ends. Here the CDR3 reads CASTSGKENEAFF. The CDR3 DNA follows: TGTGCCAGCACCTCAGGGAAGGAAAATGAAGCTTTCTTT.

In this sample, this clonotype turned up a few times. The chain has TRBV20-1 and TRBJ2-1; D uncertain. The length of the CDR3 is 13 residues. V was clipped by 3 bases and J by 5 bases, with 11 bases between them. Germline V gene data show CDR1 as DFQATT and CDR2 as SNEGSKA (reference sequence). CDR3 coding DNA: TGCAGTGCTAGCGAGTTTTCGGACAATGAGCAGTTCTTC. Its protein product is CSASEFSDNEQFF.

This clonotype was seen more than once but under ten times. The chain recombines TRBV15 with TRBJ1-4; weak D call: TRBD1 (6 bases). V was clipped by 0 bases and J by 0 bases, with 11 bases between them. This CDR3 has 17 residues. Germline loops: CDR1 LNHNV, CDR2 YYDKDF (reference sequence). CDR3 loop: CATSRDRGTSTNEKLFF. CDR3 nucleotide sequence: TGTGCCACCAGCAGAGATAGGGGGACTTCAACTAATGAAAAACTGTTTTTT.

The V and J genes are TRBV20-1 and TRBJ2-7, with D perhaps TRBD1 or TRBD2 (5 bases each). V was shortened by 0 bases and J by 0 bases, with 18 bases between the two germline ends. This CDR3 is built from 17 residues. From germline, CDR1 is DFQATT and CDR2 SNEGSKA (reference sequence). The CDR3 DNA reads TGCAGTGCTAGAGATTTTCCGTTTGGGGGATACTCCTACGAGCAGTACTTC. Protein: CSARDFPFGGYSYEQYF.

The chain couples TRBV29-1 to TRBJ1-1; D is undetermined. Germline values: CDR1 SQVTM, CDR2 ANQGSEA. V was pared by 6 bases and J by 0 bases, with 11 bases between. This CDR3 has 13 amino acids. This chain's CDR3 is CSVGRLLNTEAFF. In nucleotides, the CDR3 is TGCAGCGTAGGTAGACTACTGAACACTGAAGCTTTCTTT.

This clonotype has a handful of counts. A junction end diverges from the germline sequence, so it may reflect a read error. The chain joins TRBV7-7 to TRBJ2-5, with a weak D call TRBD1 (6 bases). There are 14 residues in the CDR3. Germline CDR1 is SSHAT and CDR2 is FNYEAQ (reference sequence). This CDR3 is CASSVAGDQETQYF. The CDR3 DNA is TGTGCCAGCAGCGTAGCAGGGGATCAAGAGACCCAGTACTTC. Full variable domain (outside the CDR3, taken from reference TRBV7-7 and TRBJ2-5): GAGVSQSPRYKVTKRGQDVTLRCDPISSHATLYWYQQALGQGPEFLTYFNYEAQPDKSGLPSDRFSAERPEGSISTLTIQRTEQRDSAMYRCASSVAGDQETQYFGPGTRLLVL.